A single sample is the source of the 19 T cell receptor beta chains below, sequenced in a study of shared clonotypes between healthy human individuals (dated by TCRdb to the early 2020s). The library relied on the immunoSEQ multiplex PCR assay. Sourced from immuneACCESS, this table was stored by TCRdb with only in-frame sequences that have V and J called. A share of the clones is absent; for the studies checked, an unresolved V gene accounts for under half, and the remainder has no known explanation. Within this sample are about 2.2 million clones, with about 93% of them counted one time only. In total, the top ten clones hold under 2% of the sample. CD8 naive samples were CD45RO-negative cells positively selected for CCR7, giving a CD45RA+CCR7+ population that excluded TemRA cells. Specimen: naive CD8+ T cells from PBMCs. Explained via the paper, the cell subset or site label denotes: CD45RA+CCR7+. The receptors originated from a man younger than 30 in good health. Some clones in this sample may be carry-over from other donors' samples.

This rearrangement joins TRBV10-2 to TRBJ2-7; 10 positions agree with TRBD2. This CDR3 comprises 16 residues. V shed 6 bases and J 1 base; nucleotides not matched to a gene: 9. Germline V gene sequence: CDR1 WSHSY, CDR2 SAAADI. The CDR3 loop is CASSERLAGASYEQYF. CDR3 in DNA: TGCGCCAGCAGCGAGCGGCTAGCGGGGGCTTCCTACGAGCAGTACTTC.

The rearrangement joins TRBV7-9 to TRBJ2-7, with D unresolved. Germline CDR1 SEHNR, CDR2 FQNEAQ (reference sequence). This CDR3 comprises 11 residues. Trimming pared 8 bases from V and 4 bases from J, leaving 9 bases between. CDR3 in DNA: TGTGCCAGCGGCGCCGATTACGAGCAGTACTTC. Translating gives CASGADYEQYF.

This chain connects TRBV7-6 to TRBJ2-2, with D hard to call. The CDR3 has 15 amino acids. CDR1 and CDR2 from the germline V gene are SGHVS and FNYEAQ. Trimming took off 6 bases at V and 7 bases at J, with 18 bases between the two ends. CDR3 protein: CASRLSQSAYGELFF. The CDR3 nucleotides are TGTGCCAGCAGACTTTCACAGAGTGCATACGGGGAGCTGTTTTTT.

The rearrangement uses TRBV19 and TRBJ2-2; 9 nucleotides align to TRBD1. The CDR3 covers 15 residues. The germline gives CDR1 LNHDA, CDR2 SQIVND (reference sequence). V lost 7 bases and J lost 7; bases outside the gene matches: 10. The CDR3: CASTPGQGSDGELFF. The CDR3 DNA reads as TGTGCCAGTACCCCTGGACAGGGGAGTGACGGGGAGCTGTTTTTT. Looking up the rest from reference TRBV19 and TRBJ2-2 gives the full variable domain: DGGITQSPKYLFRKEGQNVTLSCEQNLNHDAMYWYRQDPGQGLRLIYYSQIVNDFQKGDIAEGYSVSREKKESFPLTVTSAQKNPTAFYLCASTPGQGSDGELFFGEGSRLTVL.

This chain connects TRBV25-1 to TRBJ2-7; 9 bases are a match to TRBD2. CDR3 length: 11 residues. V shed 11 bases, J shed 6 bases, and the junction held 5 bases outside the gene matches. CDR1 is MGHDK, CDR2 SYGVNS, per germline. CDR3 sequence reads: CAAGGSSEQYF. The CDR3 DNA sequence: TGTGCCGCGGGGGGGTCTAGCGAGCAGTACTTC.

This chain links TRBV7-9 with TRBJ2-3; D gene uncertain. The CDR3 is 14 residues long. The germline V and J ends were trimmed by 2 bases and 4 bases, with 10 bases remaining between them. Germline assignment: CDR1 SEHNR and CDR2 FQNEAQ (reference sequence). This CDR3 reads CASSLKGVADTQYF. CDR3 in DNA: TGTGCCAGCAGCTTAAAGGGTGTGGCAGATACGCAGTATTTT.

This chain uses TRBV7-3 with TRBJ2-3; 12 bases are a match to TRBD2. Germline V CDR1 and CDR2: SGHTA, FQGTGA. The length of the CDR3 is 16 residues. Trimming cost V 4 bases and J 3 bases; bases outside gene matches: 5. The CDR3 region has the DNA TGTGCCAGCAGCTCCCTAGCGGGAGGGCTTACAGATACGCAGTATTTT. As protein: CASSSLAGGLTDTQYF.

The chain has TRBV6-5 and TRBJ2-7, with TRBD1 matching 8 bases. CDR1 MNHEY and CDR2 SVGAGI come from the germline V gene. V gave up 5 bases and J gave up 0 bases; unmatched junction bases: 6. The CDR3 length is 15 residues. CDR3 DNA sequence: TGTGCCAGCAGTGGTACAGGGGGTTACTCCTACGAGCAGTACTTC. Translating it yields CASSGTGGYSYEQYF.

This chain uses TRBV29-1 with TRBJ1-2, with TRBD1 as a possible D gene (5 bases). Trimming removed 6 bases at V and 6 bases at J, with 14 bases between. The CDR3 consists of 12 residues. The germline V gene encodes CDR1 SQVTM and CDR2 ANQGSEA. CDR3 DNA sequence: TGCAGCGTCCGGGGGGAGGATAATGGCTACACCTTC. This gives the protein CSVRGEDNGYTF.

This chain connects TRBV28 to TRBJ2-7; the D is unclear. Germline CDR1 and CDR2: MDHEN and SYDVKM. With 3 bases removed from V and 2 bases from J, the gap between germline ends came to 11 bases. The length of the CDR3 is 14 residues. The CDR3 region is CASSFLGGTYEQYF. CDR3 nucleotides: TGTGCCAGCAGTTTTTTAGGCGGAACCTACGAGCAGTACTTC.

This chain uses TRBV27 with TRBJ2-7; D not resolved. Deletions cut 6 bases from V and 0 bases from J, with 12 bases between. This CDR3 has 14 residues. Germline-derived CDR1 and CDR2 are MNHEY and SMNVEV (reference sequence). The CDR3: CASSHGPSSYEQYF. The CDR3 DNA sequence: TGTGCCAGCAGCCATGGCCCGAGCTCCTACGAGCAGTACTTC.

The rearrangement joins TRBV19 to TRBJ2-5; tentatively, D is TRBD2 (5 bases). Germline lookup yields CDR1 LNHDA and CDR2 SQIVND (reference sequence). The ends were cut back, 3 bases at V and 1 base at J, with 9 bases in the middle. This CDR3 contains 14 residues. CDR3 DNA: TGTGCCAGTAGTATGCGGGCCCTCCAAGAGACCCAGTACTTC. It translates to CASSMRALQETQYF.

The chain recombines TRBV4-1 with TRBJ2-3; D unresolved. The V end was cut by 0 bases, the J end by 5 bases, with 12 bases between. Germline-derived CDR1 and CDR2 are MGHRA and YSYEKL. The CDR3 totals 15 residues. The CDR3, as DNA: TGCGCCAGCAGCCAAGATGGACCCCCCAGAGATACGCAGTATTTT. This translates into CASSQDGPPRDTQYF.

This clone was observed a single time. The J gene is TRBJ1-3, the V gene TRBV6-1; TRBD1 aligns across 12 bases. The CDR3 consists of 18 residues. CDR1 is MNHNS and CDR2 is SASEGT in the germline V gene. The ends lost 3 bases at V and 0 bases at J; junction bases unmatched: 6. CDR3 nucleotide sequence: TGTGCCAGCAGTGAGGGACAGGGGGCGGCTCTCTCTGGAAACACCATATATTTT. This sequence encodes CASSEGQGAALSGNTIYF.

The gene calls are TRBV27 and TRBJ1-1; D is ambiguous. Trimming shortened V by 8 bases and J by 5 bases, and 12 bases separated the two germline ends. From germline, CDR1 is MNHEY and CDR2 SMNVEV (reference sequence). The CDR3 is 12 residues long. The chain's CDR3 is CASWAGSTEAFF. CDR3 coding DNA: TGTGCCAGCTGGGCCGGAAGTACTGAAGCTTTCTTT.

The V and J genes are TRBV16 and TRBJ2-7; no clear D. Per germline, CDR1 KGHSY and CDR2 FQNENV. The germline V and J ends were trimmed by 0 bases and 5 bases, with 17 bases remaining between them. CDR3 size: 16 residues. The CDR3 bases are TGTGCCAGCAGCCAATCCACCACAGTAGGAGTTGACGAGCAGTACTTC. Translated: CASSQSTTVGVDEQYF.

To note about this clone: This sample includes further DNA sequences coding for the same CDR3. The chain has TRBV5-1 and TRBJ2-7; 10 bases align to TRBD1. V lost 4 bases, J lost 3 bases, and 4 bases stayed unmatched. This CDR3 region has 14 residues. Germline V gives CDR1 SGHRS, CDR2 YFSETQ. CDR3 coding DNA: TGCGCCAGCAGCCCTGGGACAGGGGACTACGAGCAGTACTTC. The encoded protein is CASSPGTGDYEQYF.

The chain employs TRBV29-1 and TRBJ2-1; D might be TRBD2 (5 bases). CDR1 is SQVTM and CDR2 is ANQGSEA in the germline V gene. This CDR3 has 13 residues. V was clipped by 6 bases and J by 7 bases, with 16 bases between them. CDR3: CSVDSLYTNEQFF. The CDR3 DNA reads TGCAGCGTGGACTCGCTGTATACAAATGAGCAGTTCTTC.

This rearrangement joins TRBV19 to TRBJ2-7; 10 nucleotides line up with TRBD2. Germline CDR1 reads LNHDA; CDR2 reads SQIVND (reference sequence). V gave up 0 bases and J gave up 6 bases; unmatched junction bases: 11. The CDR3 spans 17 residues. CDR3 sequence reads: CASSIDGPSGRRLEQYF. CDR3 bases: TGTGCCAGTAGTATAGACGGCCCTAGCGGGAGAAGGCTCGAGCAGTACTTC.